The rows below give T cell receptor beta chains drawn from one sample of a study of blood T cells in healthy people across ages. A single record per CDR3 protein comes from TCRdb applying MiXCR to the 5' RACE reads. The data hold 890,000 or so distinct CDR3 sequences, with approximately 65% observed a single time. The sequenced sample was blood. All receptors derive from a man younger than 45 in good health. Both conserved end residues are part of each CDR3.

cdr3_aa,v_call,j_call
CASSEGGEAFF,TRBV9,TRBJ1-1
CSVEVGVDEQYF,TRBV29-1,-
CASRTGRGYEQYF,TRBV6-5,-
CSARKQGNTEAFF,TRBV20-1,TRBJ1-1
CASSLDPGGGALHF,TRBV12-3/TRBV12-4,TRBJ1-6
CASRGDSISYEQYF,TRBV2,TRBJ2-7
CASSLPVPDEGYTF,TRBV7-9,TRBJ1-2
CASGTSGEDTQYF,TRBV6-6,TRBJ2-3
CASFQGDIQYF,TRBV6-2/TRBV6-3,TRBJ2-4
CASSKSGDSYEQYF,TRBV5-1,TRBJ2-7
CASSPSSGGAADTQYF,TRBV5-4,TRBJ2-3
CASSPGGPRDIQYF,TRBV5-1,-
CASSFEGVPLGREQFF,TRBV3-1,TRBJ2-1
CSVAGLAGGREQFF,TRBV29-1,TRBJ2-1
CASSRQGAWETQYF,TRBV12-3/TRBV12-4,TRBJ2-5
CASSLAEGVYGYTF,TRBV7-2,TRBJ1-2
CASSRGTGRNIQYF,TRBV4-3,TRBJ2-4
CSAGQGANYGYTF,TRBV29-1,TRBJ1-2
CASSVEEGSSGANVLTF,TRBV9,TRBJ2-6
CSARGTSSYEQYF,TRBV20-1,TRBJ2-7
CAISDIGGTGERGQPQHF,TRBV10-3,TRBJ1-5
CAIRGARASGTEQYF,TRBV10-3,TRBJ2-7
CSVESRQDQETQYF,TRBV29-1,TRBJ2-5
CASSGDFGDEQFF,TRBV7-7,TRBJ2-1
CASSFGPGGAEQYF,TRBV7-2,TRBJ2-7
CASSNGTLGYEQYF,TRBV21-1,TRBJ2-7
CASSQGTGDFYEQYF,TRBV4-3,-
CASSNRAGGGNGAFF,TRBV4-1,TRBJ1-1
CASSWGISYNEQFF,TRBV7-2,TRBJ2-1
CASSFGQGTHEQYF,TRBV12-3/TRBV12-4,TRBJ2-7
CSASPGTGVQPQHF,TRBV20-1,TRBJ1-5
CANSYSPPSVSDTQYF,TRBV6-5,TRBJ2-3
CASSQKGDQETQYF,TRBV4-2,TRBJ2-5
CSAREDEGKEAQYF,TRBV20-1,TRBJ2-5
CASSQATGLQETQYF,TRBV14,TRBJ2-5
CASSLGGQEGYGYTF,TRBV28,TRBJ1-2
CASSLAPGRAGGTEAFF,TRBV12-3/TRBV12-4,TRBJ1-1
CASSNFFTEQYF,TRBV6-5,TRBJ2-7
CSAASSGTYNEQYF,TRBV20-1,TRBJ2-7
CASSNRSSGANVLTF,TRBV14,TRBJ2-6
CASRPTGRGAKNIQYF,TRBV12-3/TRBV12-4,TRBJ2-4
CASSLVGGQVAQNEQFF,TRBV5-1,TRBJ2-1